This T cell receptor (beta chain) was obtained from a study of blood T cell repertoires in COVID-19. The overall study: The United States, Italy and Spain provided the acute and convalescent COVID-19 samples.

Germline V lookup: CDR1 SGHNT, CDR2 YYREEE (reference sequence). CDR3 length: 18 amino acids. V gave up 5 bases and J gave up 5 bases, with 29 bases separating them. Seattle's enrolled individuals joined amid active infection and were then monitored longitudinally. In the original workflow: Using reference gene primer amplification, nucleated cell counts were estimated. Profiling relied on immunoSEQ multiplex PCR, and the TCRdb table lists in-frame clones only, not all of them. The DNA gave D and trimming, while V, J and clone size come from that table. The repertoire holds about 56,000 clones, with roughly 89% as singletons.

The source is a woman aged 60 to 75 with COVID-19, enrolled during active disease. The chain employs TRBV5-4 and TRBJ2-7, with D tentatively TRBD2 (5 bases). The sequencing sample was made of peripheral blood. The CDR3 nucleotides read TGTGCCAGCAGTCCCGGAATACCGGGCCCCACTAGGCTCCACGAGCAGTACTTC. Translation: CASSPGIPGPTRLHEQYF.